A single sample gave rise to the 17 T cell receptor beta chains below, sequenced in a study of blood T cell repertoires in COVID-19. Profiling relied on immunoSEQ multiplex PCR, and the TCRdb table lists in-frame clones only, not all of them. The sample has roughly 150,000 clones, 83% seen once; the top ten hold roughly 2%. The sequencing sample was made of peripheral blood. These TCRs come from a woman aged 80 or over with acute or convalescent COVID-19.

This clone was seen a single time. CDR3 DNA: TGTGCCAGTAATCGGTATAATTCACCCCTCCACTTT. Amino acids: CASNRYNSPLHF. V and J are TRBV19 and TRBJ1-6; unclear D gene. The CDR3 sequence is 12 residues long. V gave up 7 bases and J gave up 4 bases, with 5 bases separating them. The germline V gene has CDR1 LNHDA and CDR2 SQIVND (reference sequence).

V usage is TRBV5-8 and J usage is TRBJ1-6, with TRBD1 matching over 8 bases. V shed 4 bases and J 7 bases; nucleotides not matched to a gene: 7. CDR3 size: 15 residues. Germline V gene lookup returns CDR1 SGHTS and CDR2 YDEGEE. CDR3 loop: CASSAGQGLNSPLHF. The CDR3, as DNA: TGTGCCAGCAGCGCAGGACAGGGCCTCAATTCACCCCTCCACTTT.

V and J are TRBV19 and TRBJ2-1; no clear D gene. Trimming pared 5 bases from V and 4 bases from J, leaving 12 bases between. The CDR3 loop spans 14 amino acids. Germline loops: CDR1 LNHDA, CDR2 SQIVND (reference sequence). The CDR3, as DNA: TGTGCCAGTAGTCCCCACAACGCTTACAATGAGCAGTTCTTC. It encodes CASSPHNAYNEQFF. Variable domain in full (rest from reference TRBV19 and TRBJ2-1): DGGITQSPKYLFRKEGQNVTLSCEQNLNHDAMYWYRQDPGQGLRLIYYSQIVNDFQKGDIAEGYSVSREKKESFPLTVTSAQKNPTAFYLCASSPHNAYNEQFFGPGTRLTVL.

This clone was picked up one time. The rearrangement links TRBV28 to TRBJ2-3; 9 bases line up with TRBD2. The germline gives CDR1 MDHEN, CDR2 SYDVKM. This CDR3 has 16 residues. V lost 6 bases, J lost 4 bases, and 11 bases stayed unmatched. This chain's CDR3 is CASSFFSSGGSDTQYF. CDR3 sequence (DNA): TGTGCCAGCAGCTTTTTTTCGAGCGGGGGGTCAGATACGCAGTATTTT.

This clone has only one observation. The V and J genes are TRBV19 and TRBJ1-1; TRBD1 agrees at 8 bases. V was pared by 4 bases and J by 0 bases, with 7 bases of the junction left unmatched. Germline V gives CDR1 LNHDA, CDR2 SQIVND (reference sequence). The CDR3 length is 16 residues. The CDR3 nucleotides read TGTGCCAGTAGTACTACAGGGGGGGGAATGAACACTGAAGCTTTCTTT. This gives the protein CASSTTGGGMNTEAFF.

The chain uses TRBV5-1 and TRBJ1-1; D ambiguous. V lost 0 bases, J lost 8 bases, and 8 bases lay in between. The germline gives CDR1 SGHRS, CDR2 YFSETQ. The CDR3 spans 12 residues. CDR3 DNA sequence: TGCGCCAGCAGCTTGGACAGAACGGAAGCTTTCTTT. Protein product: CASSLDRTEAFF.

The chain has TRBV6-5 and TRBJ1-4; no reliable D call. The V end was cut by 6 bases, the J end by 0 bases, with 8 bases between. The length of the CDR3 is 14 residues. Germline assignment: CDR1 MNHEY and CDR2 SVGAGI. CDR3 sequence reads: CASRDGATNEKLFF. CDR3 nucleotides: TGTGCCAGCAGAGACGGAGCAACTAATGAAAAACTGTTTTTT.

The rearrangement joins TRBV29-1 to TRBJ2-2; a weak D match, TRBD1 (5 bases). CDR3 length: 13 residues. The ends were cut back, 4 bases at V and 5 bases at J, with 11 bases in the middle. CDR1 SQVTM and CDR2 ANQGSEA come from the germline V gene. The CDR3 loop reads CSVGGSVTGELFF. In DNA, the CDR3 is TGCAGCGTTGGGGGCAGTGTAACCGGGGAGCTGTTTTTT.

The gene calls are TRBV6-1 and TRBJ2-7; D remains ambiguous. Germline loops: CDR1 MNHNS, CDR2 SASEGT. V lost 2 bases to trimming and J lost 3 bases, with 8 bases between them. CDR3 length: 13 amino acids. Here the CDR3 DNA reads TGTGCCAGCAGTGAATCTATTTACTACGAGCAGTACTTC. Its protein is CASSESIYYEQYF.

The gene calls are TRBV11-2 and TRBJ2-5; D gene uncertain. CDR1 SGHAT and CDR2 FQNNGV come from the germline V gene. Trimming stripped 5 bases from V and 0 bases from J, with 7 bases between. The CDR3 has 13 amino acids. CDR3: CASSIGHQETQYF. The CDR3 DNA reads as TGTGCCAGCAGCATAGGGCACCAAGAGACCCAGTACTTC. The whole variable domain, filled in from reference TRBV11-2 and TRBJ2-5, reads EAGVAQSPRYKIIEKRQSVAFWCNPISGHATLYWYQQILGQGPKLLIQFQNNGVVDDSQLPKDRFSAERLKGVDSTLKIQPAKLEDSAVYLCASSIGHQETQYFGPGTRLLVL.

The rearrangement joins TRBV27 to TRBJ2-5, with 8 bases matching TRBD1. Germline CDR1 MNHEY, CDR2 SMNVEV (reference sequence). The J segment lost 2 bases and the V segment lost 8 bases, leaving 4 bases of the junction unmatched. CDR3 size: 13 residues. CDR3 loop: CASGQGGQETQYF. In nucleotides, the CDR3 is TGTGCCAGCGGACAGGGAGGACAAGAGACCCAGTACTTC.

The chain has TRBV5-1 and TRBJ2-7, with 13 bases identical to TRBD2. V trimming: 4 bases; J trimming: 4 bases; junction bases outside the gene matches: 11. Germline V gene lookup returns CDR1 SGHRS and CDR2 YFSETQ. The CDR3 length is 17 residues. The CDR3 loop reads CASSPGTSGTTTYEQYF. CDR3 bases: TGCGCCAGCAGCCCTGGGACTAGCGGGACTACGACGTACGAGCAGTACTTC.

The chain has TRBV19 and TRBJ1-5; 10 nucleotides agree with TRBD1. Losses at the gene ends were 1 base for V and 6 bases for J; bases not matched to a gene: 12. Per the germline V gene, CDR1 is LNHDA and CDR2 is SQIVND (reference sequence). This CDR3 contains 18 residues. CDR3: CASSIAPRTGGLGQPQHF. The CDR3 DNA follows: TGTGCCAGTAGTATAGCCCCACGGACAGGGGGATTGGGTCAGCCCCAGCATTTT.

V is TRBV5-4 and J is TRBJ1-1, with TRBD1 identical over 7 bases. Losses at the gene ends were 1 base for V and 4 bases for J; bases not matched to a gene: 7. This CDR3 comprises 15 residues. Germline CDR1 SGHNT, CDR2 YYREEE (reference sequence). The CDR3 DNA is TGTGCCAGCAGCTTGCGGGCAGGGGGGACCACTGAAGCTTTCTTT. This codes for CASSLRAGGTTEAFF.

The chain joins TRBV7-2 to TRBJ1-1, with D uncertain. The CDR3 consists of 14 residues. CDR1 and CDR2 from the germline V gene are SGHTA and FQGNSA. V lost 6 bases and J 0 bases, leaving 11 bases between the germline ends. CDR3 sequence: CASSSQNMNTEAFF. Here the CDR3 DNA reads TGTGCCAGCAGTTCTCAGAACATGAACACTGAAGCTTTCTTT.

The chain couples TRBV20-1 to TRBJ1-4, with D perhaps matching TRBD1 (5 bases). The CDR3 has 13 amino acids. From germline, CDR1 is DFQATT and CDR2 SNEGSKA (reference sequence). V lost 3 bases and J lost 7, with 12 bases in between. This chain's CDR3 is CSASKGRSEKLFF. CDR3 bases: TGCAGTGCTAGTAAGGGGCGGAGTGAAAAACTGTTTTTT.

CDR3 DNA sequence: TGTGCCACCAGCAGCAACAGGGGGGGAGATCAGCCCCAGCATTTT. It encodes CATSSNRGGDQPQHF. The V and J genes are TRBV15 and TRBJ1-5; TRBD1 agrees at 8 bases. CDR3 length: 15 residues. In germline, CDR1 is LNHNV, CDR2 YYDKDF (reference sequence). V lost 3 bases to trimming and J lost 5 bases; unmatched junction nucleotides: 6.